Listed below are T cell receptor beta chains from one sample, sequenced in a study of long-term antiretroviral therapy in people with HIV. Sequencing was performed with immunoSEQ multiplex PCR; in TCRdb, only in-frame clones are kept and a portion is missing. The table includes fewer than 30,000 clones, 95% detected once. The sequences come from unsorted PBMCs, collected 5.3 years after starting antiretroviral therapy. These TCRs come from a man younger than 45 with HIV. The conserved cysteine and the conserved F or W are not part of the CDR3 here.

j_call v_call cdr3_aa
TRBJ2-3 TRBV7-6 ASSSQDSGEILDTQY
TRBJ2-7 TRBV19 ASTTWGVDEQY
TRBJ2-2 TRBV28 ASRTPGQGRTGELF
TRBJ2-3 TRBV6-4 ASSELAGSDTQY
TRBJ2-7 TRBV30 AWRAGAGVGEQY
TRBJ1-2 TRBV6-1 ASSERSSGSNYGYT
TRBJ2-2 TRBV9 ASSVVAGGPTGELF
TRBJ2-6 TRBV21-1 ASSKVLGSSISSGANVLT
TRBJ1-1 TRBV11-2 ASSPGHTEAF
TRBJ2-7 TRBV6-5 ASSPRTGEQY
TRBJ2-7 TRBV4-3 ASSQWGAGGSYEQY
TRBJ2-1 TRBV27 ASSADSNSYNEQF
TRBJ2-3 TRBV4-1 ASSQDLGGSGTDTQY
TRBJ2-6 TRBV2 ASSERGQGASGANVLT
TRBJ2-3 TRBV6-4 ARIGGTQY
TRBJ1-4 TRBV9 ASSVGAQNEKLF
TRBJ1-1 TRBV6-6 AGMTGNTEAF
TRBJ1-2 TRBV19 ASSPRTVYGYT
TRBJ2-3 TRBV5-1 ASSLAQGGTDTQY
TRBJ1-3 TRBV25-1 ATQDRAGSGNTIY
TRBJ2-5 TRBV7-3 ASSLGGTGETQY
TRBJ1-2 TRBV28 ASSINRVYGYT
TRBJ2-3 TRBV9 ASSVEAGGPDTQY
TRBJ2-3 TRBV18 ASSPSVLGTDTQY
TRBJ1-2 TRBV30 AWSVGDRPNYGYT
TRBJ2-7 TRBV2 ASTTRGGGRSYEQY
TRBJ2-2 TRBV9 ASSSPGQGSAGELF
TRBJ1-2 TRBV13 ASSSPGGFNYGYT
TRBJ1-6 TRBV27 ASSEDRGGSPLH